These 6 T cell receptor beta chains originate from one sample sequenced in a study of T-cell reconstitution after alpha-beta-depleted transplantation in children. Preparation of the TCRbeta library involved a method that used unique molecular identifiers. TCRdb itself ran the PCR reads through MiXCR, one entry per CDR3 protein. There are fewer than 550,000 distinct CDR3 sequences in the sample; about 10% occur only once, and around 2.2% lies in the top ten. The sequences come from PBMCs, collected before TCRalphabeta/CD19-depleted stem cell transplant. The receptors shown here come from a child aged 2-15 years with inherited bone marrow failure, due to receive a stem cell transplant.

The chain couples TRBV6-2 or TRBV6-3 to TRBJ2-3; D perhaps matches TRBD1 (6 bases). Germline V CDR1 and CDR2: MNHEY, SVGEGT. This CDR3 has 17 residues. Deletions cut 4 bases from V and 0 bases from J, with 17 bases between. The chain's CDR3 is CASSSSLRTASTDTQYF. In DNA, the CDR3 is TGTGCCAGCAGTTCCTCGCTCCGGACAGCTAGCACAGATACGCAGTATTTT.

With respect to this clonotype: This may be a read error, as it is one base from a much larger clone. The chain is built from TRBV3-1 and TRBJ2-7; 10 bases line up with TRBD2. This CDR3 is 16 amino acids long. Germline values: CDR1 LGHDT, CDR2 YNNKEL (reference sequence). The CDR3 bases are TGTGCCGGCAGCCCACGCTCGGGACTAGCGAGTCTCGAGCAGTACTTC. It codes for CAGSPRSGLASLEQYF.

This clonotype was detected once. A much larger clone lies a single base off, so this may be a read error. The genes are TRBV24-1 and TRBJ2-3; D gene uncertain. The CDR3 runs 16 residues. Germline CDR1 reads KGHDR; CDR2 reads SFDVKD. Trimming pared 0 bases from V and 5 bases from J, leaving 14 bases between. The CDR3 DNA is TGTGCCACCAGTGATTTGAAGTGGGCGTCTGTAGATACGCAGTATTTT. Translating it yields CATSDLKWASVDTQYF.

There are a few counts of this clonotype. The chain has TRBV7-2 and TRBJ2-4; D is uncertain. Germline assignment: CDR1 SGHTA and CDR2 FQGNSA. This CDR3 contains 13 residues. Trimming removed 8 bases from V and 5 bases from J, with 13 bases in between. In DNA form, the CDR3 reads TGTGCCAGCGGGTTTTTCTGGGAAAACATTCAGTACTTC. This encodes CASGFFWENIQYF.

This clonotype was counted many times. This sequence joins TRBV18 and TRBJ1-2; a weak D match, TRBD1 (5 bases). CDR1 is KGHSH, CDR2 LQKENI, per germline. This CDR3 has 15 residues. The V end was cut by 3 bases, the J end by 1 base, with 12 bases between. The CDR3 DNA sequence: TGTGCCAGCTCACCTACGACAGAGATTAACTATGGCTACACCTTC. This codes for CASSPTTEINYGYTF. Supplemented by reference TRBV18 and TRBJ1-2, the full variable domain reads NAGVMQNPRHLVRRRGQEARLRCSPMKGHSHVYWYRQLPEEGLKFMVYLQKENIIDESGMPKERFSAEFPKEGPSILRIQQVVRGDSAAYFCASSPTTEINYGYTFGSGTRLTVV.

This clonotype was counted only a few times. The chain recombines TRBV7-2 with TRBJ1-5; no clear D. The V and J ends lost 0 bases and 7 bases respectively, with 4 bases between them. Germline-derived CDR1 and CDR2 are SGHTA and FQGNSA. CDR3 length equals 12 residues. The CDR3 here is CASSLAWQPQHF. Here the CDR3 DNA reads TGTGCCAGCAGCTTAGCGTGGCAGCCCCAGCATTTT.